This TCR beta chain was documented in a study of beta chain features in type 1 diabetes (dated by TCRdb to about 2018). Background for the entire study: Patients and healthy donors did not differ in mean age, gender distribution, total cell number or subset yield. Naive and central memory subsets were obtained from all 28 donors, but regulatory and stem cell-like memory subsets were isolated from only 8 patients and about 8 healthy donors. The study compared the TCRB repertoires of sorted circulating CD4+ T cell subsets in recently diagnosed type 1 diabetes patients with those in matched healthy donors. A total of roughly 99,000,000 sorted cells were examined across all samples, and the number of cells per subset was strongly correlated with RNA yield. Overall study results and their limits: Naive, central memory and regulatory TCRB repertoires appeared to be more alike among patients than among healthy donors. Because cDNA was sequenced instead of genomic DNA, highly expressing activated cells could be over-represented, though the groups showed no difference in activation or CD3 levels. Shorter templates might have been favored by PCR, but patient and control samples were amplified and corrected together, so both groups would have been affected equally by any skew. Type 1 diabetes patients showed a moderate but significant shortening of TCRB CDR3 length in all four CD4+ subsets. Fewer insertions and more nucleotide deletions at VDJ recombination sites were observed in patients with type 1 diabetes, implying thymic rearrangement abnormalities. Because the HLA sub-analyses included only small numbers of individuals, any influence of HLA type on TCRB rearrangement was left unresolved.

The germline V gene yields MGHDK for CDR1 and SYGVNS for CDR2. Including the terminal cysteine and phenylalanine, the CDR3 comprises 15 residues. The entry retains the CDR3 DNA only, 45 bases that are in frame from base 1. The V end gives up 7 bases and the J end 9 bases, leaving 11 bases in the junction not matched to a gene. Turning to this clone: Its antigen specificity is not known. It has no much larger one-base neighbor in the sample; base qualities were not kept.

The entire isolated RNA was reverse transcribed using the High Capacity cDNA Reverse Transcription Kit, and thus expressed TCRB transcripts were sequenced. Deep immunoSEQ sequencing was performed on naive, central memory and regulatory T cell samples, with an average of roughly 3.5 million total reads per sample. After sorted cells were lysed in RLT buffer, RNA was extracted with DNase-treated RNeasy Micro or Mini kits, with the choice depending on cell number. Each cell subset was processed on its own to prevent cross-contamination, while patient and healthy donor samples were processed together. The immunoSEQ multiplex PCR was used to amplify TCRB sequences from cDNA, generating 87-bp fragments that spanned the CDR3 region. Sequencing of the amplicons was done on the Illumina HiSeq platform. On the study's bioinformatics: PCR bias was corrected computationally using synthetic template baselines, and reads within Hamming distance 2 were collapsed, with unmergeable singletons discarded. Reads were aligned to IMGT to assign V, D and J genes, CDR3 length, and insertions or deletions at six rearrangement sites. Within each subset, clonotype counts were normalized to sorted cell number, and only after that were true diversity and Gini coefficients computed with the tcR R package. Repertoire sharing was quantified using the overlap coefficient calculated on TCRB nucleotide sequences. As a proxy for the pre-selection repertoire, out-of-frame TCRB sequences from naive cells were analyzed. TCRdb retrieved this table from immuneACCESS and kept in-frame rearrangements only. Not all clones are present; in checked studies, unresolved V genes account for under half, and no reason is known for the remainder. The V and J calls and clone size were taken over from that table, and D and trimming were inferred from the DNA. In all, the sample holds some 640,000 clones, and roughly 13% of those were seen once. The ten biggest clones cover around 0.04% of the sample.

Each donor gave one peripheral blood draw, averaging approximately 110 mL, which was collected into heparinised tubes. Using a panel that included CD45RO, CCR7, CD25, CD127, CD95 and CD27, naive, central memory, regulatory and stem cell-like memory CD4+ T cells were sorted on a BD FACSAria II. Purity was above 95% for every sorted population. PBMCs were isolated right away by Lymphoprep density gradient centrifugation and were stained directly, without culture. To minimize batch effects, samples were stained and sorted in pairs, one healthy donor with one patient per experiment. The rearranged chain carries TRBV25-1 and TRBJ1-4, with TRBD1 matching 10 junction bases. Material: naive CD4+ T cells from blood. Reading the label with the study, this specimen's cell subset or site is: true naive CD4+ T cells. This sequence was found in a man younger than 35 with type 1 diabetes. The nucleotide sequence reads as follows: TGTGCCAGCACATACGCCGGGACAGGGGTCCAAAAACTGTTTTTT. Translated, it reads CASTYAGTGVQKLFF.